This TCR beta chain stems from a study of shared clonotypes between healthy human individuals. Broader study findings: An expected dependence of interdonor clonotype sharing on sequencing depth was noted.

J lost 10 bases, V lost 7 bases, and 13 bases had no gene match. The CDR3 has 14 residues. Per the germline V gene, CDR1 is SGHVS and CDR2 is FQNEAQ. The material for each subset, its genomic DNA, was split evenly across several immunoSEQ plates. The protocol was immunoSEQ multiplex PCR, while the TCRdb copy is restricted to in-frame clones and leaves out a portion. The sample shows about 2.3 million clones, approximately 93% of them seen only once. Those who donated were healthy HIV-negative adults, with no recent acute infections or vaccinations reported. A remark on this clone: Its antigen is still unknown.

This TCR was recovered from a man between 18 and 29 years old in good health. Some clones in this sample may be carry-over from other donors' samples. The V gene is TRBV7-8, the J gene TRBJ2-1, with 7 bases matching TRBD1. Source material: naive CD4+ T cells from PBMCs. Specified subset: CD45RA+ positively selected. The CDR3 here is CASIPSTLGQEQFF. The CDR3 DNA reads TGTGCCAGCATCCCGTCTACCCTGGGACAGGAGCAGTTCTTC.